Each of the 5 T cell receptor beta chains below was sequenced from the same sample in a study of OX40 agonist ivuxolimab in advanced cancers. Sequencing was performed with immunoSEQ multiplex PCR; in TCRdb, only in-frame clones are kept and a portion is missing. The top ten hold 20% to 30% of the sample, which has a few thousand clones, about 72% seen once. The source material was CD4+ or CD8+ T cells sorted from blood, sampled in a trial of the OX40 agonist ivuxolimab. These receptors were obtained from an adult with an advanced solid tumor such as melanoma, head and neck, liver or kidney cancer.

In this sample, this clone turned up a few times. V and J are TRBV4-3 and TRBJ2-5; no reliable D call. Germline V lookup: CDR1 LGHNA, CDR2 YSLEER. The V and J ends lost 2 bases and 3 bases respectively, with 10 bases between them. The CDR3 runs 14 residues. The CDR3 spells CASSQSDAEETQYF. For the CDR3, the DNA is TGCGCCAGCAGCCAATCGGACGCAGAAGAGACCCAGTACTTC.

For the CDR3, the DNA is TGTGCCAGTAGTATAAAAATCTCCCGCGAGCAGTACTTC. Amino acids: CASSIKISREQYF. V and J are TRBV19 and TRBJ2-7, with unresolved D. Trimming shortened V by 2 bases and J by 6 bases, and 11 bases separated the two germline ends. This CDR3 spans 13 amino acids. The germline gives CDR1 LNHDA, CDR2 SQIVND (reference sequence).

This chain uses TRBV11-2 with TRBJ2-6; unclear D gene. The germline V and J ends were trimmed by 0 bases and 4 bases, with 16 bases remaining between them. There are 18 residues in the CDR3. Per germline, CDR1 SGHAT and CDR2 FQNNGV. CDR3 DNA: TGTGCCAGCAGCTTAGATGCCCCTCCCCAGCGCGGGGCCAACGTCCTGACTTTC. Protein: CASSLDAPPQRGANVLTF.

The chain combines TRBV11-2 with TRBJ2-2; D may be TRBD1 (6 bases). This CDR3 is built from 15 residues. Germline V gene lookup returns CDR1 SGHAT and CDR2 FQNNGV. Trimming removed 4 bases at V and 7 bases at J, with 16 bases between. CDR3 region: CASSSGTPIGGELFF. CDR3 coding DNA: TGTGCCAGCAGCTCGGGGACACCGATTGGCGGGGAGCTGTTTTTT.

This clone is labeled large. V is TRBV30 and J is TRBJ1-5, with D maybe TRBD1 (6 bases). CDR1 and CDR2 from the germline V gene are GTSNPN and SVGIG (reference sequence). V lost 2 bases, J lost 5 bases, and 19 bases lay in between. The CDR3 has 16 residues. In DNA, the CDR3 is TGTGCCTGGAGTAAGGGCGGGGGCATAACGTATCAGCCCCAGCATTTT. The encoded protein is CAWSKGGGITYQPQHF.